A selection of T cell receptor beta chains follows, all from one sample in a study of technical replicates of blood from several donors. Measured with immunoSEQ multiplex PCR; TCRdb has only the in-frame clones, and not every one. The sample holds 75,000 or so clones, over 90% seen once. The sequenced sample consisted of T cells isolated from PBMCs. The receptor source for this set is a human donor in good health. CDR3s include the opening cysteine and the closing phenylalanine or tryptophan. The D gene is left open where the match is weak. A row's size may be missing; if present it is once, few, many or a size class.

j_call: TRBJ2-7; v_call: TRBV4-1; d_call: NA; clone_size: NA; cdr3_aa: CASSPYYPPTQGRAYEQYF; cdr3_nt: TGCGCCAGCAGCCCCTATTATCCTCCCACACAGGGAAGGGCCTACGAGCAGTACTTC
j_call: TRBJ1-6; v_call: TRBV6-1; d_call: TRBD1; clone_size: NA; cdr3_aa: CASSPTGPNSPLHF; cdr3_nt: TGTGCCAGCAGCCCGACAGGGCCGAATTCACCCCTCCACTTT
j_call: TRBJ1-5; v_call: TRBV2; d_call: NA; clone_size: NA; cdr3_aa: CASRRGQNPYQPQHF; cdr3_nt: TGTGCCAGCAGGCGAGGGCAAAACCCTTATCAGCCCCAGCATTTT
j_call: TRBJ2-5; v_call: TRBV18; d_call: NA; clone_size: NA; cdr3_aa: CASSLRQETQYF; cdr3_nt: TGTGCCAGCTCACTGAGACAAGAGACCCAGTACTTC
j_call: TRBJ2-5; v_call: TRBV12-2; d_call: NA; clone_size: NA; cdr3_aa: CASRLEQGAEETQYF; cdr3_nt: TGTGCAAGTCGCTTAGAACAGGGGGCTGAGGAGACCCAGTACTTC
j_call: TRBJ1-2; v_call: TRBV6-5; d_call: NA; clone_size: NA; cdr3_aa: CASSRSPGYGYTF; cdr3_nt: TGTGCCAGCAGCCGTAGCCCGGGCTATGGCTACACCTTC
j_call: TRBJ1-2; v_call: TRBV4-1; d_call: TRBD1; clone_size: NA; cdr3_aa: CASSQDWSEGARANTRNYGYTF; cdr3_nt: TGCGCCAGCAGCCAAGATTGGTCCGAGGGGGCGAGGGCGAACACGAGGAACTATGGCTACACCTTC
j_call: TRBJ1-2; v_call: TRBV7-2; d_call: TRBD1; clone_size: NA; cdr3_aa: CASSLVRGQGTSSYGYTF; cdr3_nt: TGTGCCAGCAGCTTAGTAAGGGGACAGGGGACCTCTTCCTATGGCTACACCTTC
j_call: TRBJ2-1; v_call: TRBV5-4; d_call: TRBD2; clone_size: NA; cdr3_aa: CASSLAVYSGVYNEQFF; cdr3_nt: TGTGCCAGCAGCTTGGCCGTCTATAGCGGGGTCTACAATGAGCAGTTCTTC
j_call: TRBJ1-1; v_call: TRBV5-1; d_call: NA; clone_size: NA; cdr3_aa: CASSRLTGGDEAFF; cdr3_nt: TGCGCCAGCAGCCGACTTACGGGGGGCGATGAAGCTTTCTTT
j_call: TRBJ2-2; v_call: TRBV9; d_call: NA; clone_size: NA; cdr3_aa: CASSVYPDLNTGELFF; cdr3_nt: TGTGCCAGCAGCGTATACCCTGACTTGAACACCGGGGAGCTGTTTTTT
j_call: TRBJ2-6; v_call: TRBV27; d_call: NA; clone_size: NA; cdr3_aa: CASSLSIPGSGANVLTF; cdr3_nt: TGTGCCAGCAGTTTATCGATCCCAGGGTCTGGGGCCAACGTCCTGACTTTC
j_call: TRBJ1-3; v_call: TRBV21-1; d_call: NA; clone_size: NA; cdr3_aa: CASSKSQGAGRNTIYF; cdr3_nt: TGTGCCAGCAGCAAATCTCAGGGCGCAGGGAGAAACACCATATATTTT
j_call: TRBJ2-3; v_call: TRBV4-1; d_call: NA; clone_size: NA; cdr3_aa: CASSQAAASTDTQYF; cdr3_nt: TGCGCCAGCAGCCAAGCGGCGGCAAGCACAGATACGCAGTATTTT
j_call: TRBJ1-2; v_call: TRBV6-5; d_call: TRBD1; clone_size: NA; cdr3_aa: CASSYRDRRTYGYTF; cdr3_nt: TGTGCCAGCAGTTACCGGGACAGGAGAACCTATGGCTACACCTTC
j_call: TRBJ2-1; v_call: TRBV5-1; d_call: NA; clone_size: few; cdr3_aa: CASRYSVEQFF; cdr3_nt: TGCGCCAGCAGGTATAGCGTTGAGCAGTTCTTC
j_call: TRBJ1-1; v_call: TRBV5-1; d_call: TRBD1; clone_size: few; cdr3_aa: CASSPDRVEAFF; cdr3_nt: TGCGCCAGCAGTCCCGACAGGGTCGAAGCTTTCTTT
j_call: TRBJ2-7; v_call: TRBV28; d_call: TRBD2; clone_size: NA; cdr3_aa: CAICGGSRPRCTYEQYF; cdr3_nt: TGTGCGATATGTGGCGGGAGTAGGCCACGATGTACTTACGAGCAGTACTTC
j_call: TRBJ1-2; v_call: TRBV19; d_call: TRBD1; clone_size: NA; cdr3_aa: CASRTRGQGTYGYTF; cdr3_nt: TGTGCCAGTAGAACTCGTGGACAGGGAACCTATGGCTACACCTTC
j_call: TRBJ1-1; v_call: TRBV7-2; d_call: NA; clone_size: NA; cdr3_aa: CASSQALLDRNTEAFF; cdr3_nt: TGTGCCAGCAGCCAAGCATTACTCGACAGGAACACTGAAGCTTTCTTT
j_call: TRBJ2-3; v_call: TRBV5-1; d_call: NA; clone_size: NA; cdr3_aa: CASSSGEDTQYF; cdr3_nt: TGCGCCAGCAGCTCAGGGGAAGATACGCAGTATTTT
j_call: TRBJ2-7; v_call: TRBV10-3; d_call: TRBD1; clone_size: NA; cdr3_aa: CAVRDSSSYEQYF; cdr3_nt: TGTGCCGTACGGGACAGCTCCTCCTACGAGCAGTACTTC
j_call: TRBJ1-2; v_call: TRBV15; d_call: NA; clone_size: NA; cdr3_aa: CATSLDSNYGYTF; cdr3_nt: TGTGCCACCAGTTTGGACAGTAACTATGGCTACACCTTC
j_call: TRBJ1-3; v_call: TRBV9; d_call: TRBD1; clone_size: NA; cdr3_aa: CASSVGQRNTIYF; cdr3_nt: TGTGCCAGCAGCGTGGGACAGAGAAACACCATATATTTT
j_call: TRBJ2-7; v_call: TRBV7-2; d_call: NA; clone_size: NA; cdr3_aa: CASSSWGTGEQYF; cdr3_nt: TGTGCCAGCAGCTCATGGGGAACGGGGGAGCAGTACTTC
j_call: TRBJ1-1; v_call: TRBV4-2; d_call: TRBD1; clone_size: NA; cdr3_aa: CASSQEGTVNTEAFF; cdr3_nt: TGTGCCAGCAGCCAAGAAGGGACAGTGAACACTGAAGCTTTCTTT
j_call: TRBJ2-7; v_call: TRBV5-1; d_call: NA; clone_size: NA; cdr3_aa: CASSLVGGSAYEQYF; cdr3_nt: TGCGCCAGCAGCTTGGTTGGAGGAAGTGCCTACGAGCAGTACTTC
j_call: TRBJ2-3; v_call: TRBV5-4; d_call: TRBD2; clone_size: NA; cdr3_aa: CASSLGLAGAADTQYF; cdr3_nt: TGTGCCAGCAGCTTGGGTCTAGCGGGAGCAGCAGATACGCAGTATTTT
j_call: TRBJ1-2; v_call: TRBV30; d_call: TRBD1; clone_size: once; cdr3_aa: CAWSANRGPFYGYTF; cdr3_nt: TGTGCCTGGAGTGCTAACAGGGGGCCATTCTATGGCTACACCTTC
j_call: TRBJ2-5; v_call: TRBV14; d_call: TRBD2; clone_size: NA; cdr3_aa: CASSQDRTSGGRGAVGETQYF; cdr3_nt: TGTGCCAGCAGCCAAGACCGGACTAGCGGGGGCCGCGGGGCGGTTGGAGAGACCCAGTACTTC
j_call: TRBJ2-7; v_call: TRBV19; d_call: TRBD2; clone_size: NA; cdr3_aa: CASSPSGYEQYF; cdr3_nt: TGTGCCAGTAGTCCTAGCGGCTACGAGCAGTACTTC
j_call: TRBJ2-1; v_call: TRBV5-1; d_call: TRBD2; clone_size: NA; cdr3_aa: CASSLQLAGRDEQFF; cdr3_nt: TGCGCCAGCAGCTTGCAACTAGCGGGGAGGGATGAGCAGTTCTTC
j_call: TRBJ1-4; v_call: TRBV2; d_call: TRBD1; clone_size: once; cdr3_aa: CASKAGTGGEKLFF; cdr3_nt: TGTGCCAGCAAAGCCGGGACAGGGGGGGAAAAACTGTTTTTT
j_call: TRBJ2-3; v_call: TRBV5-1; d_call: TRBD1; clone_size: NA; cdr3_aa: CASSAQRQGENIWTDTQYF; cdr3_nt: TGCGCCAGCAGCGCCCAACGACAGGGGGAAAATATATGGACAGATACGCAGTATTTT
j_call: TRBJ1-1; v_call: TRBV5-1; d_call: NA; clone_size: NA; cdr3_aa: CASSLETGIMNTEAFF; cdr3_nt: TGCGCCAGCAGCTTGGAGACCGGGATTATGAACACTGAAGCTTTCTTT
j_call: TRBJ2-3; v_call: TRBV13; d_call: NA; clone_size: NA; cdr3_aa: CASSLNLDLGRGTDTQYF; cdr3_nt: TGTGCCAGCAGCTTAAACCTCGATCTGGGGCGAGGAACAGATACGCAGTATTTT
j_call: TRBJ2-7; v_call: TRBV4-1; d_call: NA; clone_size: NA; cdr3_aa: CASSQFRDAYEQYF; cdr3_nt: TGCGCCAGCAGCCAATTCCGGGATGCCTACGAGCAGTACTTC
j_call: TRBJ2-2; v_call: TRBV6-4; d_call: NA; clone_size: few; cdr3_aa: CASSDEGVGELFF; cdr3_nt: TGTGCCAGCAGTGACGAGGGGGTCGGGGAGCTGTTTTTT
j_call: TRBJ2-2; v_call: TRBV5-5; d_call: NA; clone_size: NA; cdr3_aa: CASSFYDTGSGTGELFF; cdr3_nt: TGTGCCAGCAGCTTCTACGATACAGGGTCGGGCACCGGGGAGCTGTTTTTT
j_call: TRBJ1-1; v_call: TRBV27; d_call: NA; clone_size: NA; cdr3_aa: CASSFGSEAFF; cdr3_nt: TGTGCCAGCAGTTTTGGTAGCGAAGCTTTCTTT
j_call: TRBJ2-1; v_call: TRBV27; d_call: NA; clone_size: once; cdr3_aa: CASSLAASSYNEQFF; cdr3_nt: TGTGCCAGCAGTTTAGCGGCGAGCTCCTACAATGAGCAGTTCTTC
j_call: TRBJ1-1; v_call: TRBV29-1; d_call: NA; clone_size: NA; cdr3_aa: CSVAGVATEAFF; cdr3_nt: TGCAGCGTTGCCGGGGTGGCCACTGAAGCTTTCTTT
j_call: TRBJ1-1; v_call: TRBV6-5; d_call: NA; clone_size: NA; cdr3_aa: CASSYLAGVLRAEAFF; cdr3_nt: TGTGCCAGCAGTTACCTGGCAGGGGTTCTTCGCGCTGAAGCTTTCTTT
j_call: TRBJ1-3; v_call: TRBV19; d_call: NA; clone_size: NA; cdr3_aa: CASSTLQDRLISGNTIYF; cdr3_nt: TGTGCCAGTAGTACCCTCCAAGACAGGCTCATCTCTGGAAACACCATATATTTT
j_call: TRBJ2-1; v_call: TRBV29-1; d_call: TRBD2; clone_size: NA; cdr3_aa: CSVFSGLGKLF; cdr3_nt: TGCAGCGTTTTCTCGGGACTAGGAAAGCTCTTC
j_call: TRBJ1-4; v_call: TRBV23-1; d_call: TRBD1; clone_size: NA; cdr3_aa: CASSQVCGQGGEKLFF; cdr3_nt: TGCGCCAGCAGTCAGGTCTGCGGACAGGGGGGGGAAAAACTGTTTTTT
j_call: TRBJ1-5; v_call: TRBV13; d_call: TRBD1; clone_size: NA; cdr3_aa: CASSFSPPGGYSNQPQHF; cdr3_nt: TGTGCCAGCAGCTTCTCGCCCCCAGGGGGATATAGCAATCAGCCCCAGCATTTT
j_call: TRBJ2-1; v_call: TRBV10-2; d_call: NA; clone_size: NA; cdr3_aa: CASRIGGNEQFF; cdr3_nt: TGCGCCAGCAGAATAGGGGGCAATGAGCAGTTCTTC
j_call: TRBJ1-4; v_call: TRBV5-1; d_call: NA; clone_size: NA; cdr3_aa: CASSLAGAGEKLFF; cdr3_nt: TGCGCCAGCAGCTTGGCAGGGGCCGGAGAAAAACTGTTTTTT
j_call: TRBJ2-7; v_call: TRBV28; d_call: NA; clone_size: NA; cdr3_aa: CASSFQRLSYEQYF; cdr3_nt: TGTGCCAGCAGTTTCCAGCGGCTCTCCTACGAGCAGTACTTC
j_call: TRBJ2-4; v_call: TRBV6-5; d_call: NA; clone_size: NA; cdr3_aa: CASKKGDAKNIQYF; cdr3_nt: TGTGCCAGCAAAAAAGGGGATGCCAAAAACATTCAGTACTTC
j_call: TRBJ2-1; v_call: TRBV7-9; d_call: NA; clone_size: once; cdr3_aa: CASSPSSRYNEQFF; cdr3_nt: TGTGCCAGCAGCCCTAGCTCCCGCTACAATGAGCAGTTCTTC
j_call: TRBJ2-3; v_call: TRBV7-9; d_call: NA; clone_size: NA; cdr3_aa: CASSFGTPSYTDTQYF; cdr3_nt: TGTGCCAGCAGCTTCGGGACTCCCAGTTACACAGATACGCAGTATTTT
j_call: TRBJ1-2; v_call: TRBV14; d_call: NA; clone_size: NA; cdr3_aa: CASSPPQNGGSGYTF; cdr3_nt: TGTGCCAGCAGCCCCCCCCAAAACGGGGGTTCGGGCTACACCTTC
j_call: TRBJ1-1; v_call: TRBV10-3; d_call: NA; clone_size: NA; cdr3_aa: CAIRPGDGRTEAFF; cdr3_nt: TGTGCCATCAGGCCAGGGGACGGTCGCACTGAAGCTTTCTTT